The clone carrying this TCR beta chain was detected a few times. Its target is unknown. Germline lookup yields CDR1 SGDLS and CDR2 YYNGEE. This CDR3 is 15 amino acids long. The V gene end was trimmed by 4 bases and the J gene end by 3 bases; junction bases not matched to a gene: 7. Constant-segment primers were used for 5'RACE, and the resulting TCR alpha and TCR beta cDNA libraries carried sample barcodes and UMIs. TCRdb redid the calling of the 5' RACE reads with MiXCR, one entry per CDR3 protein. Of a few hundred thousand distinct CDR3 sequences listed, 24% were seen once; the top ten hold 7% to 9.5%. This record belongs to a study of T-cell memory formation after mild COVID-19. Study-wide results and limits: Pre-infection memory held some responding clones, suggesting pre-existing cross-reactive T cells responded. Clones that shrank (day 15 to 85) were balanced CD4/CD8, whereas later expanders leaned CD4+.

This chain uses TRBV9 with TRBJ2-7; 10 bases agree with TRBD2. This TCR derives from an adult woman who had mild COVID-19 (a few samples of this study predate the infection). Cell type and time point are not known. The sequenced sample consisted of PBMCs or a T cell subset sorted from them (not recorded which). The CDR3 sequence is CASSQGGTSVYEQYF. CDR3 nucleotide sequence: TGTGCCAGCAGCCAGGGCGGGACTAGCGTCTACGAGCAGTACTTC.